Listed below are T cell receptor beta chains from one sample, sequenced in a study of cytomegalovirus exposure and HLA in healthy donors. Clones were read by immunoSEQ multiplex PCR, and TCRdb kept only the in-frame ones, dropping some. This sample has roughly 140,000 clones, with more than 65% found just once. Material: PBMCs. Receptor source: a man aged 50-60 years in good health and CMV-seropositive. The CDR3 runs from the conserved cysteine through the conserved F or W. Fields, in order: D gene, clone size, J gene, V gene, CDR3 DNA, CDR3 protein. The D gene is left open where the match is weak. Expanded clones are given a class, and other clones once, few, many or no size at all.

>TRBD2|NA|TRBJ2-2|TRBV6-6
TGTGCCAGCAGTTACTCGACTAGCGGGAACACCGGGGAGCTGTTTTTT
CASSYSTSGNTGELFF
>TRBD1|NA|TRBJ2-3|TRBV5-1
TGCGCCAGCCGACGACAGGGGGCCACAGATACGCAGTATTTT
CASRRQGATDTQYF
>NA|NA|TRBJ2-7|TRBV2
TGTGCCATTCGGACAGATTCCTACGAGCAGTACTTC
CAIRTDSYEQYF
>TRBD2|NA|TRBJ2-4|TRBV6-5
TGTGCCAGCAGTTACGGCGGGAGCCGGGACATTCAGTACTTC
CASSYGGSRDIQYF
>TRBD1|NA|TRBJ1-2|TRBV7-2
TGTGCCAGCAGCTCGGGACAGGGTTATGGCTACACCTTC
CASSSGQGYGYTF
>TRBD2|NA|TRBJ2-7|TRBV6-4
TGTGCCAGCAGTCTACTAGCGGGCCCCTACGAGCAGTACTTC
CASSLLAGPYEQYF
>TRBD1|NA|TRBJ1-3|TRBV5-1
TGCGCCAGCAGCTTGGGCCCCATCGGACAGGGCTCTGGAAACACCATATATTTT
CASSLGPIGQGSGNTIYF
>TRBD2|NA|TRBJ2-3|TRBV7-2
TGTGCCAGCTCCTTGGGTTCTAGCGGGACCCTTCGGACAGATACGCAGTATTTT
CASSLGSSGTLRTDTQYF
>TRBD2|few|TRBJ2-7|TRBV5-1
TGCGCCAGCAGCTTGGGGGAGGGCCTGTCCTACGAGCAGTACTTC
CASSLGEGLSYEQYF
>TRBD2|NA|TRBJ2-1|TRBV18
TGTGCCAGCTCACCATTATGGGCGGGAGCCCATGAGCAGTTCTTC
CASSPLWAGAHEQFF
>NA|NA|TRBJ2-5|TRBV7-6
TGTGCCAGCAGCCGTGAGGAGACCCAGTACTTC
CASSREETQYF
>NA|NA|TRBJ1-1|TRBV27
TGTGCCAGCAGTTCACAACAGGGCAGGGACACTGAAGCTTTCTTT
CASSSQQGRDTEAFF
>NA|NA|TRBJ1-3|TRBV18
TGTGCCAGCTCACCGGCGGGGGAAGGAAACACCATATATTTT
CASSPAGEGNTIYF
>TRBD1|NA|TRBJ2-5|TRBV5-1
TGCGCCAGCAGCTCCGCGACAGGGCCGCAAGAGACCCAGTACTTC
CASSSATGPQETQYF
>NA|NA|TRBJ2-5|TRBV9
TGTGCCAGCAGCTTGAGACAGGATCAAGAGACCCAGTACTTC
CASSLRQDQETQYF
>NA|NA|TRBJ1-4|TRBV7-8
TGTGCCAGCAGCACCACCGGTTATGGGAGTGAAAAACTGTTTTTT
CASSTTGYGSEKLFF
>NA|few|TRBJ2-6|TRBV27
TGTGCCAGCAGGGTAGCTGGGGCCAACGTCCTGACTTTC
CASRVAGANVLTF
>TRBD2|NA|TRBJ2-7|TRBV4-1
TGCGCCAGCAGCCAAGAGGATGGACTAGCGGGAGAAGTTTGGGAGCAGTACTTC
CASSQEDGLAGEVWEQYF
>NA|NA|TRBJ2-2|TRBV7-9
TGTGCCAGCAGCTTAAATCTAGGCTATCCCACCGGGGAGCTGTTTTTT
CASSLNLGYPTGELFF
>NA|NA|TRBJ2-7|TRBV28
TGTGCCAGCAGGGCAACCTACGAGCAGTACTTC
CASRATYEQYF
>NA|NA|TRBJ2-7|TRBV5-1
TGCGCCAGCAGCTTCGGGACACCGACCTACGAGCAGTACTTC
CASSFGTPTYEQYF
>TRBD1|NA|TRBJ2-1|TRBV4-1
TGCGCCAGCAGCCAATACAGGGGGCGCGTGTTGAGTGAGCAGTTCTTC
CASSQYRGRVLSEQFF
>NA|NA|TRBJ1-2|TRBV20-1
TGCAGTGTCCCGGTTTACTATGGCTACACCTTC
CSVPVYYGYTF
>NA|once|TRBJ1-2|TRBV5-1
TGCGCCAGCAGCTTGGGCGCCGCATCTAACTATGGCTACACCTTC
CASSLGAASNYGYTF
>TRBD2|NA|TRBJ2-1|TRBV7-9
TGTTCCAGCAGCCCGTTTAGCGGGAGGGCCGGTAACAATGAGCAGTTCTTC
CSSSPFSGRAGNNEQFF
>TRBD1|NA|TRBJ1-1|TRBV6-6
TGTGCCAGCAGCCGGCCGGGACAGGGGACCCCTGAAGCTTTCTTT
CASSRPGQGTPEAFF
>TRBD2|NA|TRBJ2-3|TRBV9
TGTGCCAGCAGCGTCACTAGCGGGTACACAGATACGCAGTATTTT
CASSVTSGYTDTQYF
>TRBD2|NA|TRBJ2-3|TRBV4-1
TGCGCCAGCAGCCAGCTACTAGCGGGAAACACAGATACGCAGTATTTT
CASSQLLAGNTDTQYF
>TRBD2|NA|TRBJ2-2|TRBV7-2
TGTGCCAGCAGAGCAGCAAGCGGGAGGACCGGGGAGCTGTTTTTT
CASRAASGRTGELFF
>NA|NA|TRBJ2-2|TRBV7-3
TGTGCCAGCAGCTTAACCAGGACTACGGAGCTGTTTTTT
CASSLTRTTELFF
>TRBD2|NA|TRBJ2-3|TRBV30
TGTGCCTGGAGCCCTAGCGGGAGGGTCCCAGATACGCAGTATTTT
CAWSPSGRVPDTQYF
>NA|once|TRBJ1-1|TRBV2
TGTGCCACCCAGGGCGAAAAGAACACTGAAGCTTTCTTT
CATQGEKNTEAFF
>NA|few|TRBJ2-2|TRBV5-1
TGCGCCAGCAGCACGGGGGATACCGGGGAGCTGTTTTTT
CASSTGDTGELFF
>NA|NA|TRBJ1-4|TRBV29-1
TGCAGCGTTTATCTAACAACTAATGAAAAACTGTTTTTT
CSVYLTTNEKLFF
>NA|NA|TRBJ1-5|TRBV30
TGTGCCTGGAGTGTACTGGAGGGCAATCAGCCCCAGCATTTT
CAWSVLEGNQPQHF
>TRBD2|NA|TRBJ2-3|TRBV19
TGTGCCAGTAGAACAAGCGGGAGGGCCTTGACAGATACGCAGTATTTT
CASRTSGRALTDTQYF
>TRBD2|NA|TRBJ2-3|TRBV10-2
TGCGCCAGCACCACAGCGGGAGGGAGCACAGATACGCAGTATTTT
CASTTAGGSTDTQYF
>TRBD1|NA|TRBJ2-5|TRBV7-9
TGTGCCAGCAGCCCCGGGACAGATGCCGGATCGGGGGAGACCCAGTACTTC
CASSPGTDAGSGETQYF
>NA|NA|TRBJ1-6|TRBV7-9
TGTTCCAGCAGCCGACAGTTCTATAATTCACCCCTCCACTTT
CSSSRQFYNSPLHF
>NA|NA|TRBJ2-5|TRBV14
TGTGCCAGCAGCCAAGATCTGGCTTGGCAAGAGACCCAGTACTTC
CASSQDLAWQETQYF
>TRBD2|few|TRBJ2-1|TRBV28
TGTGCCAGCAGCAAAAGCGGGAGGTCGGGGAATGAGCAGTTCTTC
CASSKSGRSGNEQFF
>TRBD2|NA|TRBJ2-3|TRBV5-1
TGCGCCAGCAGCTTGCTAGCGGGAGTTCAAGATACGCAGTATTTT
CASSLLAGVQDTQYF
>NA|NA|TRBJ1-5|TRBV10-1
TGCGCCAGCAGTAGTGGAGGGAATCAGCCCCAGCATTTT
CASSSGGNQPQHF
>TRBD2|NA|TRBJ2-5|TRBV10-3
TGTGCCATCAGGGAGCGGGAGGGCCGAGTGGAGACCCAGTACTTC
CAIREREGRVETQYF
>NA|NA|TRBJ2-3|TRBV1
TGCACCAGCAGCCAACACAGGATAGAAGCAGATACGCAGTATTTT
CTSSQHRIEADTQYF
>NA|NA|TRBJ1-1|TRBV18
TGTGCCAGCTCACCACTCACAGGCGTCTTGGGGGCTTTCTTT
CASSPLTGVLGAFF
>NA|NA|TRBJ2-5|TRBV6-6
TGTGCCAGCAGTTACTCCAGGGGCGCAGAGACCCAGTACTTC
CASSYSRGAETQYF
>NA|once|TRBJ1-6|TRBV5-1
TGCGCCAGCAGCTTGGCCGGACAGATGAATTCACCCCTCCACTTT
CASSLAGQMNSPLHF
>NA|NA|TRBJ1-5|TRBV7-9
TGTGCCAGCAGCTTCGGGGGGGGCCCAGATCAGCCCCAGCATTTT
CASSFGGGPDQPQHF
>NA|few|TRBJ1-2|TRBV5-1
TGCGCCAGCAGCTTGGGAGGGACTAACTATGGCTACACCTTC
CASSLGGTNYGYTF
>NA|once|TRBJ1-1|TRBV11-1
TGTGCCAGCAGCCGGGATGTGAACACTGAAGCTTTCTTT
CASSRDVNTEAFF
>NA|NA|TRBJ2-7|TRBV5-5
TGTGCCAGCAGGGATTACAGGAGCTCCTACGAGCAGTACTTC
CASRDYRSSYEQYF
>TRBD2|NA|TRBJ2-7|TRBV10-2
TGCGCCAGCTCGGGAGGTAGCGGGAGTGCGGCCCGCCTCTACGAGCAGTACTTC
CASSGGSGSAARLYEQYF
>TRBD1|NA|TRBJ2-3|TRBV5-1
TGCGCCAGCAGCTTGGGACAGGGATGGGATACGCAGTATTTT
CASSLGQGWDTQYF
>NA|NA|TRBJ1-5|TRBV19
TGTGCCAGTAGTAGGGGGCTGCGCGGCAATCAGCCCCAGCATTTT
CASSRGLRGNQPQHF
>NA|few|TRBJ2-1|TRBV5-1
TGCGCCAGCAGCTTGGACCACCGCTCTACTCGGTTCTTC
CASSLDHRSTRFF
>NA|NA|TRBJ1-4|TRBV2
TGTGCCAGCACCAGCGGGACAACTAATGAAAAACTGTTTTTT
CASTSGTTNEKLFF
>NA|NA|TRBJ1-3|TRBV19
TGTGCCAGTAGCCGAAACAGGGAAGCGGCTGGAAACACCATATATTTT
CASSRNREAAGNTIYF
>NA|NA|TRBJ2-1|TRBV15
TGTGCCACCAGCACCCAGACAGTCCAGTTCTTC
CATSTQTVQFF
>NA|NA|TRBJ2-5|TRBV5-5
TGTGCCAGCAGCTTGCGAGGGAAGGAGACCCAGTACTTC
CASSLRGKETQYF